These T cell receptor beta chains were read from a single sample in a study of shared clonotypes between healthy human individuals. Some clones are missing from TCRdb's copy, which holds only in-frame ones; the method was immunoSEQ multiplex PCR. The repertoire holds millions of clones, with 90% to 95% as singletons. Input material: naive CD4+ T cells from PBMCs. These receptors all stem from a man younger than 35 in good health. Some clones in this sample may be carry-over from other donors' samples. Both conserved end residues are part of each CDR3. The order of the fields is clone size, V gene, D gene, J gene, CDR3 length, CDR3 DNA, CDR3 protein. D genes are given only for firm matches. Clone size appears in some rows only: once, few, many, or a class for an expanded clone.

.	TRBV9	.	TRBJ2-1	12	TGTGCCAGCAGCGTAGGGGCCCATGAGCAGTTCTTC	CASSVGAHEQFF
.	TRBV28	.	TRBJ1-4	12	TGTGCCAGCAGTTTAAGTCTCGAAAAACTGTTTTTT	CASSLSLEKLFF
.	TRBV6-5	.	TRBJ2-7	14	TGTGCCAGCAGTTACTCGGCAGGGTCCTACGAGCAGTACTTC	CASSYSAGSYEQYF
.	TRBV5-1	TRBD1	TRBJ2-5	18	TGCGCCAGCAGCCCTCGTTGGGTCCCTCAGGGGGCAGGGGAGACCCAGTACTTC	CASSPRWVPQGAGETQYF
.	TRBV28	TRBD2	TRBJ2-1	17	TGTGCCAGCAGTGGGACTAGCGGGGAGGGAGCGCACAATGAGCAGTTCTTC	CASSGTSGEGAHNEQFF
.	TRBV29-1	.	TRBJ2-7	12	TGCAGCGTTCGACAGAGTTCCTACGAGCAGTACTTC	CSVRQSSYEQYF
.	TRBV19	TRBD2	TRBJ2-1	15	TGTGCCAGTAGTCACCCTAGCGGGATCTACAATGAGCAGTTCTTC	CASSHPSGIYNEQFF
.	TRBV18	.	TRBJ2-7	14	TGTGCCAGCTCAGCTCTAGGGGCCGTTTACGAGCAGTACTTC	CASSALGAVYEQYF
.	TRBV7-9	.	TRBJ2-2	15	TGTGCCAGCAGCCTTGCCAGCCATGGGACCGGGGAGCTGTTTTTT	CASSLASHGTGELFF
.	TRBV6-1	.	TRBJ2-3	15	TGTGCCAGCAGTGCATCTCCAGGGCGCGCAGATACGCAGTATTTT	CASSASPGRADTQYF
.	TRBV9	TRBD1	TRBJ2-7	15	TGTGCCAGCAGCCCAGACAGGGGAACGGTTTACGAGCAGTACTTC	CASSPDRGTVYEQYF
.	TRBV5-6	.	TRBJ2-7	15	TGTGCCAGCAGCTTGGTTGGTAGTCCGGGCTACGAGCAGTACTTC	CASSLVGSPGYEQYF
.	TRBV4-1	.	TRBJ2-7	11	TGCGCCAGCAGCCAAGATCACGAGCAGTACTTC	CASSQDHEQYF
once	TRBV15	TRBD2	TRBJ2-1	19	TGTGCCACCAGCGGAGGACAGGGACTAGCGGGAGGGGGATACAATGAGCAGTTCTTC	CATSGGQGLAGGGYNEQFF
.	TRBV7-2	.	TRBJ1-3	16	TGTGCCAGCAGCTTAGCAGGAGTTGGGTCTGGAAACACCATATATTTT	CASSLAGVGSGNTIYF
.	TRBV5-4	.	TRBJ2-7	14	TGTGCCAGCAGCCCAGCGTTCAGGGCCCACGAGCAGTACTTC	CASSPAFRAHEQYF
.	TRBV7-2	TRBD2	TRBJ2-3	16	TGTGCCAGCAGCTTAGCGTGGGGACTAGCGGGAGCGAGGGAGTATTTT	CASSLAWGLAGAREYF
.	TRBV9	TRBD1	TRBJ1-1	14	TGTGCCAGCAGCGAGGGGGCCTTGAACACTGAAGCTTTCTTT	CASSEGALNTEAFF
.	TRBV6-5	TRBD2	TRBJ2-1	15	TGTGCCAGCACCGCGGGAGGGGCAGGCCACAATGAGCAGTTCTTC	CASTAGGAGHNEQFF
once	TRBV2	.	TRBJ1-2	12	TGTGCCAGCAGAAACAGTTTATATGGCTACACCTTC	CASRNSLYGYTF
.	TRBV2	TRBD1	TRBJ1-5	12	TGTGCCAGCGGGGTGGGGGACAGGGAGGAGCATTTT	CASGVGDREEHF
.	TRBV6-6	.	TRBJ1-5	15	TGTGCCAGCAGGCCGAGGGGGAATAGCAATCAGCCCCAGCATTTT	CASRPRGNSNQPQHF
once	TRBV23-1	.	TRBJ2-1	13	TGCGCCAGCAGTATGAATCCTTACAATGAGCAGTTCTTC	CASSMNPYNEQFF
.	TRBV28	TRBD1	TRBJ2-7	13	TGTGCCAGCAGCAGACAGGGGGCTTACGAGCAGTACTTC	CASSRQGAYEQYF
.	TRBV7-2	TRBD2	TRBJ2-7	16	TGTGCCAGCAGCTTAGTGAGGACTAGCGGCATATACGAGCAGTACTTC	CASSLVRTSGIYEQYF
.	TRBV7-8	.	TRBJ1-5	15	TGTGCCAGCAGCAATTACAGGTTTTCCAATCAGCCCCAGCATTTT	CASSNYRFSNQPQHF
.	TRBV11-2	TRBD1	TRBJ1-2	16	TGTGCCAGCAGCAAAGGGGACAGGCCTAACTCGGGTGGCTACACCTTC	CASSKGDRPNSGGYTF
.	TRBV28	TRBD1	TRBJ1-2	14	TGTGCCAGCAGTTTGGTGACAGGGGGCAATGGCTACACCTTC	CASSLVTGGNGYTF
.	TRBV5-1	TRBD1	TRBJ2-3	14	TGCGCCAGCAGCGGGACAGGGCGCACAGATACGCAGTATTTT	CASSGTGRTDTQYF
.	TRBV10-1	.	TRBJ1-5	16	TGCGCCAGCAGTGAGGCTAAGGACGGTTACCATCAGCCCCAGCATTTT	CASSEAKDGYHQPQHF
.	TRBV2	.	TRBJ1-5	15	TGTGCCAGCAGGAGTGGGGGGGCACTCAATCAGCCCCAGCATTTT	CASRSGGALNQPQHF
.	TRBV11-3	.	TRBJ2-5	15	TGTGCCAGCAGCCGGGAGGGGGCAAAAGAAGAGACCCAGTACTTC	CASSREGAKEETQYF
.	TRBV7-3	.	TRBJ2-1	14	TGTGCCAGCAGCTTAATTCCCTCAGTGGATGAGCAGTTCTTC	CASSLIPSVDEQFF
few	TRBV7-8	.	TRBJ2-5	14	TGTGCCAGCAGCTTAGTTCCGGGTTCAGAGACCCAGTACTTC	CASSLVPGSETQYF
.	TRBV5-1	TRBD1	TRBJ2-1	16	TGCGCCAGCAGCTTGGAGGTTAGGACAGGGTACAATGAGCAGTTCTTC	CASSLEVRTGYNEQFF
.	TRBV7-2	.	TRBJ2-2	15	TGTGCCAGCAGCTTAGCGGGAGGGGGTACCGGGGAGCTGTTTTTT	CASSLAGGGTGELFF
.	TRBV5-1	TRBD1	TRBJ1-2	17	TGCGCCAGCAGCTTCACTCCCCAGACAGGGGAGGGCTATGGCTACACCTTC	CASSFTPQTGEGYGYTF
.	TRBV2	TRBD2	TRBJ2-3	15	TGTGCCAGCAGTCTAGCGGGAGTAAACACAGATACGCAGTATTTT	CASSLAGVNTDTQYF
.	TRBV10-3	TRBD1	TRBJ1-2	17	TGTGCCATCAGTGAGCGGGAGGGAGGGGGCCTTTACTATGGCTACACCTTC	CAISEREGGGLYYGYTF
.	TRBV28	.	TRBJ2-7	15	TGTGCCAGCAGTTTGGTTGGGAGCGGGCTATACGAGCAGTACTTC	CASSLVGSGLYEQYF
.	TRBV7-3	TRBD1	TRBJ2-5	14	TGTGCCAGCAGCCCGACAGGGCTAGGAGAGACCCAGTACTTC	CASSPTGLGETQYF
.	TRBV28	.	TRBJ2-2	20	TGTGCCAGCAGCCGCCGAGGGAGGGGGCGTCAGCGGGGTACCCTCGGGGAGCTGTTTTTT	CASSRRGRGRQRGTLGELFF
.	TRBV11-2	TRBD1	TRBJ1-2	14	TGTGCCAGCAGCTTAATTCAGGGGGCTGATGGCTACACCTTC	CASSLIQGADGYTF
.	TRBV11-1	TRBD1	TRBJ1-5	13	TGTGCCAGCAGCTCGGACAGGGATCAGCCCCAGCATTTT	CASSSDRDQPQHF
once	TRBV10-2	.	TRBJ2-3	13	TGCGCCAGCATCGGGACTAGCACAGATACGCAGTATTTT	CASIGTSTDTQYF
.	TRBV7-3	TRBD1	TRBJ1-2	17	TGTGCCAGCAGCCCGGGACAGGGGGGCCGATCGGACTATGGCTACACCTTC	CASSPGQGGRSDYGYTF
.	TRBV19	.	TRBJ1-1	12	TGTGCCAGTAGTTCGGGGGTCACTGAAGCTTTCTTT	CASSSGVTEAFF